This passage covers 10 T cell receptor beta chains from one sample sequenced in a study of T cell clonality in common variable immunodeficiency. Study-wide results and limits: In common variable immunodeficiency, TCR beta chains reportedly carried fewer deletions and N-nucleotide insertions.

Assay: immunoSEQ multiplex PCR; the TCRdb copy retains only in-frame clones and omits some. The sample is made up of thousands of clones, none counted only once. Antigen specificity for these receptors is unknown. Sequenced: peripheral blood mononuclear cells. The origin of the receptors is a human donor with common variable immunodeficiency.

Details on this clone: The CDR3 end is not reached by the read, which stops 3 residues before it; the germline J gene fills it in. V gene TRBV7-3 combines with J gene TRBJ2-5; no clear D. CDR1 and CDR2 from the germline V gene are SGHTA and FQGTGA. This CDR3 has 13 residues. The V end was cut by 2 bases, the J end by 2 bases, with 6 bases between. CDR3 DNA, as far as it was read: TGTGCCAGCAGCTTAGGGCCACAAGAGACC. As protein: CASSLGPQET. The whole CDR3 protein reads CASSLGPQETQYF.

This clone came up a few times. The read ends 3 residues shy of where the CDR3 ends; the end is completed using the germline J gene. The chain links TRBV29-1 to TRBJ2-7, with TRBD2 matching 11 bases. With V trimmed by 6 bases and J by 2 bases, 3 bases remained unmatched. This CDR3 is 13 amino acids long. From germline, CDR1 is SQVTM and CDR2 ANQGSEA. The CDR3 DNA, read in part, is TGCAGCGTCGATAGCGGGAGGGCCTACGAG. Translated: CSVDSGRAYE. In full, the CDR3 is CSVDSGRAYEQYF.

In the case of this clone: The DNA ends 3 residues before the CDR3 does, and the rest of the CDR3 is filled in from the germline J gene. The gene calls are TRBV18 and TRBJ2-1, with 8 positions matching TRBD1. This CDR3 has 16 amino acids. Germline V CDR1 and CDR2: KGHSH, LQKENI. With 4 bases clipped from V and 4 bases from J, the junction kept 9 bases outside the gene matches. The CDR3 here is CASSQTGTGRYNEQFF. The covered CDR3 bases are TGTGCCAGCTCACAAACCGGGACAGGCAGATACAATGAG.

Note on this clone: The read is 3 residues too short to cover the CDR3 end, so that end is filled in from the germline J gene. V is TRBV5-6 and J is TRBJ1-2; 7 bases map to TRBD1. This CDR3 region has 12 residues. Germline V gives CDR1 SGHDT, CDR2 YYEEEE. CDR3 amino acids: CASTIRDSRYTF. The sequenced part of the CDR3 DNA is TGTGCCAGCACCATAAGGGACAGTCGC. Full variable domain (rest looked up from reference TRBV5-6 and TRBJ1-2): DAGVTQSPTHLIKTRGQQVTLRCSPKSGHDTVSWYQQALGQGPQFIFQYYEEEERQRGNFPDRFSGHQFPNYSSELNVNALLLGDSALYLCASTIRDSRYTFGSGTRLTVV.

For this clone: The sequence runs out 3 residues before the end of the CDR3; the remainder is reconstructed from the germline J gene. The genes are TRBV7-9 and TRBJ1-3; unclear D gene. Trimming stripped 1 base from V and 3 bases from J, with 7 bases between. There are 14 residues in the CDR3. Germline CDR1 SEHNR, CDR2 FQNEAQ (reference sequence). CDR3 sequence reads: CASSLEGYGNTIYF. The DNA read from the CDR3 is TGTGCCAGCAGCTTAGAGGGTTATGGAAACACC.

This clone showed up just a few times. Coverage ceases 3 residues before the CDR3 finishes, and the germline J gene fills in the end. The J gene is TRBJ2-5, the V gene TRBV7-2, with D possibly TRBD2 on 5 matching bases. Germline V gives CDR1 SGHTA, CDR2 FQGNSA. The CDR3 length is 13 residues. Between the trimmed V and J ends, which lost 5 bases and 4 bases, there was a span of 11 bases. The sequenced CDR3 bases are TGTGCCAGCAGCCCCGGACTCAGAGAGACC. Translating it yields CASSPGLRET. The full CDR3 is CASSPGLRETQYF.

This clone appeared a few times. The read gets to within 3 residues of the CDR3 end, and the germline J gene fills in the rest. The chain has TRBV5-1 and TRBJ2-3; 12 bases align to TRBD1. This CDR3 has 15 residues. Germline V gene sequence: CDR1 SGHRS, CDR2 YFSETQ. V dropped 4 bases and J dropped 6; count of bases not matched to a gene: 6. This CDR3 is CASSQGTGGGDTQYF. The CDR3 bases that were read are TGCGCCAGCAGCCAAGGGACAGGGGGCGGGGATACG. The full variable domain, its missing parts supplied by reference TRBV5-1 and TRBJ2-3, is KAGVTQTPRYLIKTRGQQVTLSCSPISGHRSVSWYQQTPGQGLQFLFEYFSETQRNKGNFPGRFSGRQFSNSRSEMNVSTLELGDSALYLCASSQGTGGGDTQYFGPGTRLTVL.

Details on this clone: With the read ending 3 residues before the CDR3 end, the germline J gene is used to fill in that end. V is TRBV7-9 and J is TRBJ2-2, with TRBD1 matching 8 bases. There are 14 residues in the CDR3. Germline trimming cut 4 bases from V and 3 bases from J; bases unmatched to any gene: 1. CDR1 and CDR2 (germline): SEHNR, FQNEAQ (reference sequence). CDR3 bases read: TGTGCCAGCAGCTCAGGGGGCTACACCGGGGAG. Its translation is CASSSGGYTGE. The full CDR3 sequence reads CASSSGGYTGELFF.

This clone was observed a handful of times. The read terminates 3 residues before the CDR3 end, so the remaining end is supplied by the germline J gene. This chain uses TRBV2 with TRBJ1-1, with D possibly TRBD1 on 6 matching bases. This CDR3 spans 12 amino acids. Germline V CDR1 and CDR2: SNHLY, FYNNEI. V lost 6 bases and J lost 4, with 9 bases in between. Incomplete CDR3 DNA: TGTGCCAGCAGGTACAGGGCCACTGAA. It codes for CASRYRATE. In full, the CDR3 is CASRYRATEAFF.

Details on this clone: The CDR3 end lies 3 residues beyond the end of the read and is filled in from the germline J gene. V usage is TRBV6-2 or TRBV6-3 and J usage is TRBJ1-5; TRBD1 matches 8 bases. The CDR3 extends over 12 amino acids. The trim removed 10 bases at V and 6 bases at J, leaving 5 bases unmatched. Germline CDR1 is MNHEY and CDR2 is SVGEGT. CDR3 bases read: TGTGCCACCAGACAGGGGAGTCAGCCC. Its translation is CATRQGSQP. The entire CDR3 sequence reads CATRQGSQPQHF.